Listed below are T cell receptor beta chains from one sample, sequenced in a study of blood T cell repertoires in COVID-19. Assay: immunoSEQ multiplex PCR; the TCRdb copy retains only in-frame clones and omits some. The sample includes about 200,000 clones, approximately 86% seen only once; the top ten take roughly 4%. Sequenced material: PBMCs or T cells enriched from blood (not recorded which). All receptors come from a woman aged 25-40 years who had been exposed to COVID-19. The CDR3 runs from the conserved cysteine through the conserved F or W. Each record gives: clone size, D gene, J gene, V gene, CDR3 protein, CDR3 DNA. A D gene is named only where the DNA matches it firmly. Where a row states a size, it is once, few, many or the class of an expanded clone; other rows omit it.

few,.,TRBJ1-1,TRBV5-6,CASSYLEGGEAFF,TGTGCCAGCAGCTACCTAGAGGGTGGTGAAGCTTTCTTT
.,.,TRBJ1-1,TRBV21-1,CASSGPGQGPNTEAFF,TGTGCCAGCAGCGGACCGGGACAGGGGCCGAACACTGAAGCTTTCTTT
.,.,TRBJ1-2,TRBV6-1,CASSEATGNGYTF,TGTGCCAGCAGTGAAGCGACGGGGAATGGCTACACCTTC
.,TRBD1,TRBJ1-4,TRBV29-1,CSVGQGASNEKLFF,TGCAGCGTCGGACAGGGGGCTTCTAATGAAAAACTGTTTTTT
.,TRBD1,TRBJ1-1,TRBV29-1,CSADRVNTEAFF,TGCAGCGCCGACAGGGTGAACACTGAAGCTTTCTTT
.,TRBD2,TRBJ2-7,TRBV5-1,CASSLEGSGGRYEQYF,TGCGCCAGCAGCTTGGAGGGTAGCGGGGGGCGCTACGAGCAGTACTTC
.,TRBD1,TRBJ2-3,TRBV9,CASSVSGTGRSTDTQYF,TGTGCCAGCAGCGTTTCCGGGACAGGAAGATCCACAGATACGCAGTATTTT
.,.,TRBJ1-4,TRBV27,CASSLQVPNEKLFF,TGTGCCAGCAGTCTCCAGGTCCCGAATGAAAAACTGTTTTTT
.,.,TRBJ1-2,TRBV20-1,CRARGAHGYTF,TGCAGAGCTCGGGGGGCGCATGGCTACACCTTC
.,.,TRBJ1-1,TRBV29-1,CSVDWGVREAFF,TGCAGCGTTGACTGGGGGGTCCGAGAAGCTTTCTTT
.,.,TRBJ2-1,TRBV10-3,CAISEWGGGSNEQFF,TGTGCCATCAGTGAATGGGGCGGGGGCTCCAATGAGCAGTTCTTC
.,.,TRBJ1-1,TRBV3-1/TRBV3-2,CASSPSGGPTEAFF,TGTGCCAGCAGCCCGAGCGGGGGGCCCACTGAAGCTTTCTTT
.,.,TRBJ1-5,TRBV7-2,CASSLPERINQPQHF,TGTGCCAGCAGCTTACCTGAGCGAATAAATCAGCCCCAGCATTTT
.,TRBD1,TRBJ1-5,TRBV5-5,CASSPGDRVVQPQHF,TGTGCCAGCAGCCCGGGGGACAGGGTCGTTCAGCCCCAGCATTTT
.,TRBD2,TRBJ2-1,TRBV24-1,CATSDNLAGVYNEQFF,TGTGCCACCAGTGACAACTTAGCGGGGGTATACAATGAGCAGTTCTTC
.,.,TRBJ2-5,TRBV7-6,CASSLVHLGGETQYF,TGTGCCAGCAGCTTAGTCCATTTAGGGGGAGAGACCCAGTACTTC
.,.,TRBJ2-7,TRBV10-3,CAIERQGRGEQYF,TGTGCCATCGAGAGACAGGGGAGGGGCGAGCAGTACTTC
few,.,TRBJ1-5,TRBV5-4,CASSLGGSFQPQHF,TGTGCCAGCAGCTTGGGAGGGTCGTTTCAGCCCCAGCATTTT
.,TRBD1,TRBJ1-2,TRBV29-1,CSVVRGQDYGYTF,TGCAGCGTTGTACGAGGACAGGACTATGGCTACACCTTC
.,.,TRBJ2-5,TRBV3-1/TRBV3-2,CASRRSGGRETQYF,TGTGCCAGCAGACGCTCCGGGGGAAGAGAGACCCAGTACTTC
.,.,TRBJ1-2,TRBV3-1/TRBV3-2,CASSQESGRGYTF,TGTGCCAGCAGCCAAGAAAGCGGGCGAGGCTACACCTTC
.,.,TRBJ1-5,TRBV24-1,CATSDTTVSNQPQHF,TGTGCCACCAGCGATACGACAGTTAGCAATCAGCCCCAGCATTTT
.,.,TRBJ2-1,TRBV27,CASSLLQFSSYNEQFF,TGTGCCAGCAGTCTTTTACAGTTTAGCTCCTACAATGAGCAGTTCTTC
.,TRBD1,TRBJ1-6,TRBV3-1/TRBV3-2,CASSWGQLINSPLHF,TGTGCCAGCAGCTGGGGACAGCTGATAAATTCACCCCTCCACTTT
once,.,TRBJ1-6,TRBV4-2,CASSQDGAGSYNSPLHF,TGTGCCAGCAGCCAAGATGGCGCGGGGTCCTATAATTCACCCCTCCACTTT
once,.,TRBJ1-3,TRBV14,CASSAYPPGYSGNTIYF,TGTGCCAGCAGCGCCTATCCCCCAGGGTACTCTGGAAACACCATATATTTT
few,.,TRBJ1-3,TRBV2,CASSERRKGNTIYF,TGTGCCAGCAGTGAAAGGAGGAAAGGAAACACCATATATTTT
.,.,TRBJ1-2,TRBV9,CASSVRGSSQDGYTF,TGTGCCAGCAGCGTGCGGGGGTCAAGTCAGGATGGCTACACCTTC
once,.,TRBJ1-1,TRBV2,CASSGSVQGTEAFF,TGTGCCAGCAGTGGTTCAGTTCAGGGCACTGAAGCTTTCTTT
.,TRBD1,TRBJ1-1,TRBV5-1,CASSSLTGTEEAFF,TGCGCCAGCAGCTCCCTTACGGGGACAGAAGAAGCTTTCTTT
.,TRBD1,TRBJ1-2,TRBV5-1,CASSPGTGWDAWGYTF,TGCGCCAGCAGCCCAGGGACAGGATGGGATGCTTGGGGCTACACCTTC
.,.,TRBJ1-2,TRBV6-5,CASSRGLGDYGYTF,TGTGCCAGCTCTAGGGGGTTAGGGGACTATGGCTACACCTTC
.,TRBD2,TRBJ2-5,TRBV9,CASSPRTSESPRFVTQYF,TGTGCCAGCAGCCCCCGGACTAGCGAGTCCCCCAGGTTTGTGACCCAGTACTTC
.,TRBD2,TRBJ2-7,TRBV19,CASSIGRGAHEQYF,TGTGCCAGTAGTATTGGGCGGGGGGCTCACGAGCAGTACTTC
few,.,TRBJ1-4,TRBV4-1,CASSKESFRTVSTNEKLFF,TGCGCCAGCAGCAAGGAGAGTTTCCGGACAGTCTCAACTAATGAAAAACTGTTTTTT
once,.,TRBJ1-6,TRBV30,CAWSVSGGGNSPLHF,TGTGCCTGGAGTGTATCAGGAGGTGGCAATTCACCCCTCCACTTT
.,.,TRBJ1-2,TRBV12-3/TRBV12-4,CASSSGSGYGYTF,TGTGCCAGCAGTTCCGGGTCTGGCTATGGCTACACCTTC
.,TRBD1,TRBJ1-6,TRBV15,CATSLETGGNSPLHF,TGTGCCACCAGCTTAGAGACAGGGGGGAATTCACCCCTCCACTTT
.,.,TRBJ2-7,TRBV29-1,CSVFLPGIDEQYF,TGCAGCGTTTTCCTCCCAGGAATCGACGAGCAGTACTTC
few,.,TRBJ1-1,TRBV6-2/TRBV6-3,CASSPSGTLKAFF,TGTGCCAGCAGCCCATCCGGGACATTAAAAGCTTTCTTT
.,TRBD1,TRBJ2-1,TRBV20-1,CSARQGNEQFF,TGCAGTGCACGACAGGGGAATGAGCAGTTCTTC
.,TRBD1,TRBJ1-1,TRBV6-2/TRBV6-3,CASSRNKGQPFEAFF,TGTGCCAGCAGTCGTAACAAGGGACAGCCTTTTGAAGCTTTCTTT
.,.,TRBJ2-7,TRBV21-1,CASSKLDRGPYEQYF,TGTGCCAGCAGCAAATTGGACAGGGGTCCCTACGAGCAGTACTTC
.,.,TRBJ1-2,TRBV6-1,CASSEAGGDYGYTF,TGTGCCAGCAGTGAAGCCGGGGGAGACTATGGCTACACCTTC
.,.,TRBJ1-2,TRBV6-5,CASSYSASGVGYTF,TGTGCCAGCAGTTACTCGGCTTCAGGGGTCGGCTACACCTTC
.,TRBD1,TRBJ1-5,TRBV27,CASSLSRQGNQPQHF,TGTGCCAGCAGTTTATCGCGACAGGGGAATCAGCCCCAGCATTTT
.,TRBD1,TRBJ1-2,TRBV6-5,CASMTSGQGYGYTF,TGTGCCAGCATGACTTCAGGACAGGGCTACGGCTACACCTTC
.,.,TRBJ2-2,TRBV21-1,CASSKRGHDSGTGELFF,TGTGCCAGCAGCAAAAGGGGGCACGACAGCGGCACCGGGGAGCTGTTTTTT
.,.,TRBJ1-4,TRBV5-4,CASSPGQRGNEKLFF,TGTGCCAGCAGCCCCGGACAGAGGGGAAATGAAAAACTGTTTTTT
.,TRBD1,TRBJ1-5,TRBV18,CASSPGQNQPQHF,TGTGCCAGCTCACCGGGACAGAATCAGCCCCAGCATTTT
.,TRBD2,TRBJ2-5,TRBV7-3,CASSPLAGGLETQYF,TGTGCCAGCAGCCCACTAGCGGGGGGTTTAGAGACCCAGTACTTC
.,.,TRBJ1-3,TRBV5-1,CASSATTDSGNTIYF,TGCGCCAGCAGCGCCACAACAGACTCTGGAAACACCATATATTTT
.,TRBD2,TRBJ2-4,TRBV27,CASSTREGKNIQYF,TGTGCCAGCAGTACTAGGGAGGGCAAAAACATTCAGTACTTC